One sample yielded the 12 T cell receptor beta chains listed below, sequenced in a study of long-term antiretroviral therapy in people with HIV. immunoSEQ v3.0 was run at survey level. Using immunoSEQ multiplex PCR, the repertoire was profiled, and TCRdb retains in-frame clones only, with some absent. The sample records 17,000 or so clones, about 91% being singletons. The sequencing used unsorted PBMCs, collected 0.3 years after starting antiretroviral therapy. The receptor set was obtained from a man aged 55 to 70 with HIV.

The chain is built from TRBV11-2 and TRBJ2-7; D gene uncertain. The CDR3 loop spans 14 amino acids. Germline CDR1 and CDR2: SGHAT and FQNNGV. V lost 6 bases and J lost 0, with 12 bases in between. CDR3 nucleotides: TGTGCCAGCAGTGAGCGCTATAGCTCCTACGAGCAGTACTTC. Encoded protein: CASSERYSSYEQYF.

This clone was recorded once. The CDR3 region has the DNA TGTGCCAGCAGCTTATCAACCACCGGGGAGCTGTTTTTT. Encoded protein: CASSLSTTGELFF. This chain joins TRBV7-6 and TRBJ2-2; D ambiguous. This CDR3 has 13 residues. V lost 2 bases to trimming and J lost 4 bases, with 5 bases between them. Germline V gene sequence: CDR1 SGHVS, CDR2 FNYEAQ.

The chain uses TRBV5-1 and TRBJ2-3; D might be TRBD2 (5 bases). Trimming left V 1 base short and J 4 bases short, with 13 bases between. Germline-derived CDR1 and CDR2 are SGHRS and YFSETQ. The CDR3 extends over 15 amino acids. This chain's CDR3 is CASSLFEGRADTQYF. CDR3 DNA sequence: TGCGCCAGCAGCTTGTTCGAGGGTAGGGCAGATACGCAGTATTTT.

The chain links TRBV11-2 to TRBJ1-1; D is perhaps TRBD1 (6 bases). The CDR3 totals 16 residues. Germline V gene sequence: CDR1 SGHAT, CDR2 FQNNGV. Trimming removed 5 bases at V and 0 bases at J, with 16 bases between. DNA of the CDR3: TGTGCCAGCAGCCCCCGAGCCGGGACAATGAACACTGAAGCTTTCTTT. Translating gives CASSPRAGTMNTEAFF.

This clone was found a few times. J is TRBJ1-2 and V is TRBV19; D remains ambiguous. V was pared by 3 bases and J by 8 bases, with 10 bases between. Germline CDR1 and CDR2: LNHDA and SQIVND (reference sequence). The CDR3 runs 12 residues. The CDR3 sequence: CASSIVDNGYTF. CDR3 sequence (DNA): TGTGCCAGTAGTATCGTTGACAACGGCTACACCTTC.

V gene TRBV18 combines with J gene TRBJ2-7; 7 nucleotides align to TRBD2. The CDR3 has 14 amino acids. V lost 5 bases and J lost 2; bases outside the gene matches: 6. CDR1 is KGHSH and CDR2 is LQKENI in the germline V gene. The CDR3 DNA is TGTGCCAGCTCAATAAGCGGGACTCCCTACGAGCAGTACTTC. Translating gives CASSISGTPYEQYF.

The chain is built from TRBV5-4 and TRBJ1-1; no definite D call. This CDR3 is 14 amino acids long. The V gene's germline CDR1 is SGHNT and CDR2 YYREEE (reference sequence). The ends were cut back, 0 bases at V and 2 bases at J, with 8 bases in the middle. The CDR3 bases are TGTGCCAGCAGCTTGGACAGCCTTAACACTGAAGCTTTCTTT. Protein sequence: CASSLDSLNTEAFF.

This chain uses TRBV9 with TRBJ2-5; TRBD2 agrees at 9 bases. The CDR3 runs 14 residues. Germline V CDR1 and CDR2: SGDLS, YYNGEE. V gave up 3 bases and J gave up 3 bases; unmatched junction bases: 3. CDR3 amino acids: CASSDRTSEETQYF. The DNA for the CDR3 is TGTGCCAGCAGCGACAGGACTAGCGAAGAGACCCAGTACTTC.

The chain joins TRBV11-2 to TRBJ2-1; 8 bases map to TRBD1. V lost 5 bases, J lost 8 bases, and 11 bases stayed unmatched. CDR3 size: 15 residues. Germline values: CDR1 SGHAT, CDR2 FQNNGV. The CDR3 DNA is TGTGCCAGCAGCCGACAGGACAGGGTTCGGGATGAGCAGTTCTTC. This gives the protein CASSRQDRVRDEQFF.

The chain has TRBV13 and TRBJ1-2; 9 bases match TRBD1. After removal of 3 bases from V and 3 bases from J, the junction contained 5 bases not matched to a gene. The CDR3 runs to 15 residues. Per the germline V gene, CDR1 is PRHDT and CDR2 is FYEKMQ (reference sequence). The CDR3 coding sequence is TGTGCCAGCAGCTTTGGGACAGGGTGGCACTATGGCTACACCTTC. It specifies CASSFGTGWHYGYTF.

The genes are TRBV5-1 and TRBJ1-2, with TRBD1 identical over 9 bases. CDR3 length equals 14 residues. V was pared by 0 bases and J by 4 bases, with 1 base of the junction left unmatched. In germline, CDR1 is SGHRS, CDR2 YFSETQ. CDR3 DNA sequence: TGCGCCAGCAGCTTGGGGACAGGGGCCTATGGCTACACCTTC. It translates to CASSLGTGAYGYTF.

The V gene is TRBV7-8, the J gene TRBJ2-7; D may be TRBD1 (6 bases). The CDR3 is made up of 15 amino acids. Trimming cost V 2 bases and J 1 base, with 12 bases left between them. Germline loops: CDR1 SGHVS, CDR2 FQNEAQ. This chain's CDR3 is CASSLLYRASYEQYF. In DNA, the CDR3 is TGTGCCAGCAGCTTACTTTACAGGGCGTCCTACGAGCAGTACTTC.